Listed here are 5 T cell receptor beta chains from one sample, sequenced in a study of blood T cell repertoires in COVID-19. Clones were sequenced by immunoSEQ multiplex PCR, and TCRdb holds only the in-frame ones, with some missing. Of about 130,000 clones in the sample, 84% were seen once. Sequenced sample: peripheral blood. Receptors originate from a woman aged 25 to 39 who had recovered from COVID-19.

CDR3 DNA sequence: TGTGCCAGCAGATTTACGAGTATTACCGGGGAGCTGTTTTTT. This sequence encodes CASRFTSITGELFF. The chain combines TRBV6-5 with TRBJ2-2; D is unresolved. The CDR3 contains 14 residues. V was pared by 6 bases and J by 5 bases, with 13 bases between. Per the germline V gene, CDR1 is MNHEY and CDR2 is SVGAGI.

This chain uses TRBV7-8 with TRBJ1-2; D is undetermined. Trimming removed 1 base at V and 4 bases at J, with 10 bases between. There are 14 residues in the CDR3. Germline V lookup: CDR1 SGHVS, CDR2 FQNEAQ. The CDR3, as DNA: TGTGCCAGCAGCTTAGACGGGTTTGGCTATGGCTACACCTTC. Translated, it gives CASSLDGFGYGYTF.

The chain recombines TRBV7-8 with TRBJ2-7; D is perhaps TRBD2 (5 bases). V lost 4 bases, J lost 10 bases, and 17 bases lay in between. CDR1 is SGHVS and CDR2 is FQNEAQ in the germline V gene. This CDR3 has 13 residues. The CDR3 loop is CASSSTGISFQYF. The CDR3 DNA reads TGTGCCAGCAGCTCGACCGGGATATCGTTTCAGTACTTC.

The sample holds one count of this clone. This chain joins TRBV6-5 and TRBJ1-2, with TRBD1 matching 8 bases. V was pared by 10 bases and J by 8 bases, with 15 bases of the junction left unmatched. CDR1 and CDR2 (germline): MNHEY, SVGAGI. This CDR3 contains 14 residues. The CDR3 DNA sequence: TGTGCCACCAGCGGAGACAGGGGATTGTACGGCTACACCTTC. Its protein is CATSGDRGLYGYTF.

V usage is TRBV5-1 and J usage is TRBJ2-2; no firm D call. Trimming left V 4 bases short and J 0 bases short, with 7 bases between. The CDR3 is 14 amino acids. CDR1 is SGHRS and CDR2 is YFSETQ in the germline V gene. The CDR3 sequence: CASSPFANTGELFF. The CDR3 region has the DNA TGCGCCAGCAGCCCCTTCGCGAACACCGGGGAGCTGTTTTTT.